This T cell receptor (beta chain) was profiled in a study of OX40 agonist ivuxolimab in advanced cancers. This CDR3 spans 14 amino acids. Germline V lookup: CDR1 SNHLY, CDR2 FYNNEI. V lost 6 bases, J lost 1 base, and 12 bases lay in between. Clones were read by immunoSEQ multiplex PCR, and TCRdb kept only the in-frame ones, dropping some. The sample lists about 50,000 clones; 89% were seen once. This rearrangement joins TRBV2 to TRBJ1-1; tentative D call: TRBD1 (5 bases). The receptor was derived from an adult with an advanced solid tumor such as melanoma, head and neck, liver or kidney cancer. This material consisted of CD4+ or CD8+ T cells sorted from blood, taken in a trial of the OX40 agonist ivuxolimab. Here the CDR3 DNA reads TGTGCCAGCAGGACCGGGACCACGAACACTGAAGCTTTCTTT. It codes for CASRTGTTNTEAFF.